This T cell receptor beta chain is from a study of shared clonotypes between healthy human individuals. Data came from immunoSEQ multiplex PCR; TCRdb stores just in-frame clones and leaves some out. This sample yields around 990,000 clones, of which 70% to 85% are seen a single time; 0.89% belongs to the top ten. The length of the CDR3 is 14 residues. Trimming removed 9 bases at V and 4 bases at J, with 15 bases between. Germline assignment: CDR1 MDHEN and CDR2 SYDVKM. This TCR derives from a man aged 18 to 29 in good health. Some clones in this sample may be carry-over from other donors' samples. Sequencing was performed on memory CD4+ T cells from PBMCs. The subset denotes: CD45RA-negative fraction. This rearrangement joins TRBV28 to TRBJ2-2; the D gene is possibly TRBD1 (6 bases). This CDR3 is CASSRDIPTGELFF. For the CDR3, the DNA is TGTGCCAGTTCACGGGACATCCCCACCGGGGAGCTGTTTTTT.